This entry lists 18 T cell receptor beta chains sequenced from one sample in a study of Graves' ophthalmopathy and Graves' hyperthyroidism. Amplification targeted the TCR beta CDR3 regions, with RNA transcripts as the source material. RT-PCR in the first round used HTBI primers; a second-round multiplex PCR followed. TCRdb ran MiXCR on the multiplex PCR reads and lists one entry per CDR3 protein. This table has about 390,000 distinct CDR3 sequences, about 17% appearing once. The material sequenced was peripheral blood. All receptors come from an adult woman with stable Graves' hyperthyroidism.

The genes are TRBV5-6 and TRBJ2-2; D ambiguous. V lost 3 bases and J lost 0, with 12 bases in between. In germline, CDR1 is SGHDT, CDR2 YYEEEE. The CDR3 spans 16 residues. The CDR3 DNA follows: TGTGCCAGCAGCTCTAGTGTCCTAGCGAACACCGGGGAGCTGTTTTTT. It yields the protein CASSSSVLANTGELFF. Looking up the rest from reference TRBV5-6 and TRBJ2-2 gives the full variable domain: DAGVTQSPTHLIKTRGQQVTLRCSPKSGHDTVSWYQQALGQGPQFIFQYYEEEERQRGNFPDRFSGHQFPNYSSELNVNALLLGDSALYLCASSSSVLANTGELFFGEGSRLTVL.

As concerns this clonotype: A read error may be the cause here, since a much bigger clone is one base away. Likely a read error: the CDR3 ends without its conserved phenylalanine or tryptophan. CDR3 amino acids: CASTKTGMSTEAFY. DNA of the CDR3: TGCGCCAGTACCAAGACAGGAATGAGCACTGAAGCTTTCTAT. The rearrangement links TRBV5-1 to TRBJ1-1; tentative D call: TRBD1 (6 bases). V dropped 8 bases and J dropped 4 bases, with 18 bases sitting between them. Per germline, CDR1 SGHRS and CDR2 YFSETQ. This CDR3 is 14 amino acids long.

This clonotype was seen more than once but under ten times. The V call is TRBV5-1, the J call TRBJ2-2; a possible D gene is TRBD1 (5 bases). The CDR3 runs 14 residues. Germline loops: CDR1 SGHRS, CDR2 YFSETQ. With 2 bases removed from V and 4 bases from J, the gap between germline ends came to 9 bases. The CDR3, as DNA: TGCGCCAGCAGCTTCCAGGGCACCACCGGGGAGCTGTTTTTT. Its translation is CASSFQGTTGELFF. The whole variable domain, remainder taken from reference TRBV5-1 and TRBJ2-2, is KAGVTQTPRYLIKTRGQQVTLSCSPISGHRSVSWYQQTPGQGLQFLFEYFSETQRNKGNFPGRFSGRQFSNSRSEMNVSTLELGDSALYLCASSFQGTTGELFFGEGSRLTVL.

This clonotype was seen at least ten times. This chain links TRBV7-2 with TRBJ2-5; TRBD1 matches 7 bases. Germline V gene lookup returns CDR1 SGHTA and CDR2 FQGNSA. The CDR3 spans 14 residues. V shed 6 bases and J 5 bases; nucleotides not matched to a gene: 9. CDR3: CASRPGQVRETQYF. In nucleotides, the CDR3 is TGTGCCAGCAGACCCGGACAGGTTCGCGAGACCCAGTACTTC.

This clonotype appeared many times. The V gene is TRBV11-2, the J gene TRBJ1-5; D is perhaps TRBD1 (5 bases). CDR3 size: 14 residues. Trimming removed 5 bases from V and 7 bases from J, with 15 bases in between. CDR1 is SGHAT and CDR2 is FQNNGV in the germline V gene. The CDR3 loop reads CASSTTGRGQPQHF. CDR3 DNA: TGTGCCAGCAGCACCACAGGAAGAGGGCAGCCCCAGCATTTT.

This clonotype was seen at least ten times. The rearrangement links TRBV10-3 to TRBJ2-5; 7 bases map to TRBD2. CDR1 is ENHRY, CDR2 SYGVKD, per germline. The CDR3 totals 16 residues. V lost 0 bases to trimming and J lost 4 bases; unmatched junction nucleotides: 8. Here the CDR3 DNA reads TGTGCCATCAGTGAGTCCCAGTTAGGGGAGGGAGAGACCCAGTACTTC. This encodes CAISESQLGEGETQYF.

This clonotype showed up many times. This rearrangement joins TRBV10-3 to TRBJ1-5; the match to TRBD1 covers 7 bases. V lost 7 bases and J lost 6; bases outside the gene matches: 6. The CDR3 is made up of 13 amino acids. Germline values: CDR1 ENHRY, CDR2 SYGVKD. The CDR3 DNA sequence: TGTGCCATCACAGGGGGGCAAGGTCAGCCCCAGCATTTT. Its protein product is CAITGGQGQPQHF.

This clonotype was detected ten times or more. This rearrangement joins TRBV12-3 or TRBV12-4 to TRBJ1-2, with 7 bases lining up with TRBD1. The CDR3 is 14 amino acids. Trimming took 6 bases from V and 4 from J; bases not matched to a gene: 8. CDR3 DNA sequence: TGTGCCAGCAGCCCAACGACAGGGAGCTATGGCTACACCTTC. It translates to CASSPTTGSYGYTF.

V is TRBV18 and J is TRBJ2-1, with TRBD1 matching over 7 bases. Germline-derived CDR1 and CDR2 are KGHSH and LQKENI. CDR3 length: 15 residues. V shed 3 bases, J shed 6 bases, and the junction held 8 bases outside the gene matches. CDR3 nucleotides: TGTGCCAGCTCACCTGACGGGACAGCTTCCAATGAGCAGTTCTTC. Translating gives CASSPDGTASNEQFF.

There are many counts of this clonotype. The CDR3 nucleotides read TGTGCCACCAGTGATAGAGACGTCGCGAACACCGGGGAGCTGTTTTTT. This encodes CATSDRDVANTGELFF. The genes are TRBV24-1 and TRBJ2-2; D is ambiguous. Looked up from germline, CDR1 is KGHDR and CDR2 is SFDVKD. The CDR3 totals 16 residues. Trimming pared 3 bases from V and 0 bases from J, leaving 10 bases between.

This clonotype was seen at least ten times. The genes are TRBV20-1 and TRBJ2-5; possibly TRBD1 for D (6 bases). V shed 6 bases and J shed 1 base, with 15 bases lying between them. CDR3 length: 14 residues. The germline gives CDR1 DFQATT, CDR2 SNEGSKA (reference sequence). Written as DNA, the CDR3 is TGCAGTGCCCAGGAGCCCAGGGGCCAAGAGACCCAGTACTTC. Residues: CSAQEPRGQETQYF.

This clonotype was seen at least ten times. The gene calls are TRBV27 and TRBJ2-5, with TRBD2 identical over 9 bases. This CDR3 contains 16 residues. V was clipped by 0 bases and J by 3 bases; unmatched bases: 5. Looked up from germline, CDR1 is MNHEY and CDR2 is SMNVEV (reference sequence). CDR3 in DNA: TGTGCCAGCAGTTTATCCTTTAGCGGGAGAAAAGAGACCCAGTACTTC. Amino acid sequence: CASSLSFSGRKETQYF.

This sequence joins TRBV19 and TRBJ1-1; 8 bases line up with TRBD1. Germline V lookup: CDR1 LNHDA, CDR2 SQIVND (reference sequence). The CDR3 has 15 residues. V was pared by 5 bases and J by 0 bases, with 5 bases of the junction left unmatched. The CDR3 sequence is CASSGGQVMNTEAFF. CDR3 nucleotide sequence: TGTGCCAGTAGTGGGGGACAGGTTATGAACACTGAAGCTTTCTTT.

The sample holds a few counts of this clonotype. A read error is likely, as this CDR3 ends without the conserved phenylalanine or tryptophan. The DNA is left out, because the CDR3 cannot be placed on it with certainty; the CDR3 is given as TCRdb lists it. The chain combines TRBV27 with TRBJ2-4; the table names TRBD1, a call not compared with the DNA. The CDR3 is 11 amino acids long, termini counted. Germline values: CDR1 MNHEY, CDR2 SMNVEV (reference sequence). The CDR3 sequence is CASSLSRGVGL.

This clonotype was observed at least ten times. The chain links TRBV18 to TRBJ1-1, with 7 positions matching TRBD1. Germline V gives CDR1 KGHSH, CDR2 LQKENI. J gave up 1 base and V 3 bases, and 5 bases lay outside the gene matches. This CDR3 has 15 residues. The CDR3 sequence is CASSPTGYPNTEAFF. The CDR3 nucleotides are TGTGCCAGCTCACCGACAGGGTACCCGAACACTGAAGCTTTCTTT.

This clonotype occurred many times. The V gene is TRBV9, the J gene TRBJ1-2; 7 bases are a match to TRBD1. The CDR3 has 15 amino acids. Germline V CDR1 and CDR2: SGDLS, YYNGEE. The V segment lost 3 bases and the J segment 6 bases; nucleotides outside the gene matches: 11. DNA of the CDR3: TGTGCCAGCAGCGCTTTGAATCGAGGGGGCGATGGCTACACCTTC. This translates into CASSALNRGGDGYTF.

This clonotype was recorded at least ten times. The chain uses TRBV12-3 or TRBV12-4 and TRBJ2-7; the D gene could be TRBD1 or TRBD2 (5 bases each). The CDR3 contains 11 residues. V shed 6 bases and J shed 6 bases, with 9 bases lying between them. This CDR3 reads CASSRDGEQYF. CDR3 in DNA: TGTGCCAGCAGCAGGGACGGCGAGCAGTACTTC.

Ten or more counts support this clonotype. The chain is built from TRBV12-3 or TRBV12-4 and TRBJ2-7, with a possible D match to TRBD1 (6 bases). V shed 5 bases and J shed 1 base, with 18 bases lying between them. The CDR3 runs 16 residues. CDR3 DNA: TGTGCCAGCAGTACCGGACAGAGGGGTGATTCCTACGAGCAGTACTTC. It translates to CASSTGQRGDSYEQYF.